The 11 T cell receptor beta chains below were found in one sample sequenced in a study of T cells in Graves' hyperthyroidism and ophthalmopathy. RNA transcripts served as the template for amplifying TCR beta CDR3 regions. HTBI primers were employed in a first-round RT-PCR of the TCR CDR3. TCRdb redid the calling of the multiplex PCR reads with MiXCR, one entry per CDR3 protein. The sample holds around 190,000 distinct CDR3 sequences, 17% seen once. What was sequenced was blood. The receptor source for this set is a woman aged 45-65 years with Graves' hyperthyroidism.

V and J are TRBV6-4 and TRBJ1-6; 9 bases are shared with TRBD1. The CDR3 has 15 amino acids. V shed 6 bases and J 7 bases; nucleotides not matched to a gene: 7. Per the germline V gene, CDR1 is MRHNA and CDR2 is SNTAGT. The CDR3 reads CASRQGATGNSPLHF. CDR3 DNA: TGTGCCAGCAGACAGGGGGCGACCGGGAATTCACCCCTCCACTTT.

The chain joins TRBV4-1 to TRBJ1-2; a possible D gene is TRBD1 (6 bases). V lost 6 bases and J lost 6, with 20 bases in between. The CDR3 has 15 amino acids. Germline V gene lookup returns CDR1 MGHRA and CDR2 YSYEKL. This chain's CDR3 is CASRPIVTGSNGYTF. The CDR3 region has the DNA TGCGCCAGCAGACCAATTGTGACAGGCTCTAATGGCTACACCTTC.

In its sample, this clonotype was seen many times. This chain links TRBV28 with TRBJ1-2, with D unresolved. In germline, CDR1 is MDHEN, CDR2 SYDVKM. The CDR3 is 14 residues long. Trimming stripped 3 bases from V and 0 bases from J, with 8 bases between. The CDR3 bases are TGTGCCAGCAGTTTGGAAGGATCTAACTATGGCTACACCTTC. This gives the protein CASSLEGSNYGYTF.

This clonotype was observed many times. V usage is TRBV28 and J usage is TRBJ1-2; D might be TRBD1 (5 bases). Germline V gene lookup returns CDR1 MDHEN and CDR2 SYDVKM. The CDR3 runs to 11 residues. V was pared by 6 bases and J by 14 bases, with 16 bases between. The CDR3 DNA reads TGTGCCAGCAGCTCTGGGGGTGCCTTAACCTTC. It is translated as CASSSGGALTF.

This clonotype occurred many times. The J gene is TRBJ2-7, the V gene TRBV3-1; unclear D gene. Per germline, CDR1 LGHDT and CDR2 YNNKEL (reference sequence). The CDR3 contains 15 residues. V lost 1 base and J 1 base, leaving 11 bases between the germline ends. CDR3: CASSQGNTGSYEQYF. The CDR3 DNA follows: TGTGCCAGCAGCCAAGGGAACACCGGTTCCTACGAGCAGTACTTC.

The table lists this clonotype with many counts. The chain recombines TRBV28 with TRBJ1-3; perhaps TRBD1 as D (6 bases). The germline CDR1 and CDR2 sequences are MDHEN and SYDVKM. The length of the CDR3 is 15 residues. With 6 bases removed from V and 0 bases from J, the gap between germline ends came to 12 bases. In DNA, the CDR3 is TGTGCCAGCAGGGATGGACAGCACTCTGGAAACACCATATATTTT. Translating it yields CASRDGQHSGNTIYF.

In its sample, this clonotype was seen many times. V gene TRBV6-1 combines with J gene TRBJ1-1; 9 bases match TRBD1. CDR1 is MNHNS, CDR2 SASEGT, per germline. CDR3 length equals 14 residues. Trimming cost V 5 bases and J 11 bases; bases outside gene matches: 12. The CDR3 DNA sequence: TGTGCCAGCAGTTTGACACCGGGACAGGGTGGGGCTTTCTTT. Residues: CASSLTPGQGGAFF.

The chain employs TRBV5-6 and TRBJ2-7, with D maybe TRBD2 (5 bases). This CDR3 is 15 amino acids long. From germline, CDR1 is SGHDT and CDR2 YYEEEE. V was trimmed by 4 bases and J by 3 bases, leaving 17 bases between them. The CDR3: CASSRTPTVIYEQYF. In DNA, the CDR3 is TGTGCCAGCAGCCGGACTCCAACGGTCATCTACGAGCAGTACTTC.

The J gene is TRBJ2-7, the V gene TRBV20-1; 7 bases are a match to TRBD1. CDR3 length equals 15 residues. V dropped 3 bases and J dropped 4; count of bases not matched to a gene: 12. CDR1 and CDR2 from the germline V gene are DFQATT and SNEGSKA (reference sequence). In DNA form, the CDR3 reads TGCAGTGCTAGCACAGTTGAGAGGGGACAGTACGAGCAGTACTTC. This encodes CSASTVERGQYEQYF.

The table lists this clonotype with many counts. This CDR3 is CSARPVGPTGELFF. As DNA, the CDR3 is TGCAGTGCTAGGCCAGTGGGGCCCACCGGGGAGCTGTTTTTT. The chain employs TRBV20-1 and TRBJ2-2, with a possible D match to TRBD1 (5 bases). The CDR3 runs 14 residues. Germline V CDR1 and CDR2: DFQATT, SNEGSKA (reference sequence). V dropped 3 bases and J dropped 4 bases, with 12 bases sitting between them.

This clonotype appeared many times. CDR3 sequence: CASSIGGQGLMNTEAFF. The CDR3 region has the DNA TGTGCCAGTAGTATTGGGGGACAGGGGCTCATGAACACTGAAGCTTTCTTT. V and J are TRBV19 and TRBJ1-1; TRBD1 agrees at 10 bases. V gave up 3 bases and J gave up 0 bases; unmatched junction bases: 7. CDR1 and CDR2 (germline): LNHDA, SQIVND (reference sequence). The CDR3 is made up of 17 amino acids.